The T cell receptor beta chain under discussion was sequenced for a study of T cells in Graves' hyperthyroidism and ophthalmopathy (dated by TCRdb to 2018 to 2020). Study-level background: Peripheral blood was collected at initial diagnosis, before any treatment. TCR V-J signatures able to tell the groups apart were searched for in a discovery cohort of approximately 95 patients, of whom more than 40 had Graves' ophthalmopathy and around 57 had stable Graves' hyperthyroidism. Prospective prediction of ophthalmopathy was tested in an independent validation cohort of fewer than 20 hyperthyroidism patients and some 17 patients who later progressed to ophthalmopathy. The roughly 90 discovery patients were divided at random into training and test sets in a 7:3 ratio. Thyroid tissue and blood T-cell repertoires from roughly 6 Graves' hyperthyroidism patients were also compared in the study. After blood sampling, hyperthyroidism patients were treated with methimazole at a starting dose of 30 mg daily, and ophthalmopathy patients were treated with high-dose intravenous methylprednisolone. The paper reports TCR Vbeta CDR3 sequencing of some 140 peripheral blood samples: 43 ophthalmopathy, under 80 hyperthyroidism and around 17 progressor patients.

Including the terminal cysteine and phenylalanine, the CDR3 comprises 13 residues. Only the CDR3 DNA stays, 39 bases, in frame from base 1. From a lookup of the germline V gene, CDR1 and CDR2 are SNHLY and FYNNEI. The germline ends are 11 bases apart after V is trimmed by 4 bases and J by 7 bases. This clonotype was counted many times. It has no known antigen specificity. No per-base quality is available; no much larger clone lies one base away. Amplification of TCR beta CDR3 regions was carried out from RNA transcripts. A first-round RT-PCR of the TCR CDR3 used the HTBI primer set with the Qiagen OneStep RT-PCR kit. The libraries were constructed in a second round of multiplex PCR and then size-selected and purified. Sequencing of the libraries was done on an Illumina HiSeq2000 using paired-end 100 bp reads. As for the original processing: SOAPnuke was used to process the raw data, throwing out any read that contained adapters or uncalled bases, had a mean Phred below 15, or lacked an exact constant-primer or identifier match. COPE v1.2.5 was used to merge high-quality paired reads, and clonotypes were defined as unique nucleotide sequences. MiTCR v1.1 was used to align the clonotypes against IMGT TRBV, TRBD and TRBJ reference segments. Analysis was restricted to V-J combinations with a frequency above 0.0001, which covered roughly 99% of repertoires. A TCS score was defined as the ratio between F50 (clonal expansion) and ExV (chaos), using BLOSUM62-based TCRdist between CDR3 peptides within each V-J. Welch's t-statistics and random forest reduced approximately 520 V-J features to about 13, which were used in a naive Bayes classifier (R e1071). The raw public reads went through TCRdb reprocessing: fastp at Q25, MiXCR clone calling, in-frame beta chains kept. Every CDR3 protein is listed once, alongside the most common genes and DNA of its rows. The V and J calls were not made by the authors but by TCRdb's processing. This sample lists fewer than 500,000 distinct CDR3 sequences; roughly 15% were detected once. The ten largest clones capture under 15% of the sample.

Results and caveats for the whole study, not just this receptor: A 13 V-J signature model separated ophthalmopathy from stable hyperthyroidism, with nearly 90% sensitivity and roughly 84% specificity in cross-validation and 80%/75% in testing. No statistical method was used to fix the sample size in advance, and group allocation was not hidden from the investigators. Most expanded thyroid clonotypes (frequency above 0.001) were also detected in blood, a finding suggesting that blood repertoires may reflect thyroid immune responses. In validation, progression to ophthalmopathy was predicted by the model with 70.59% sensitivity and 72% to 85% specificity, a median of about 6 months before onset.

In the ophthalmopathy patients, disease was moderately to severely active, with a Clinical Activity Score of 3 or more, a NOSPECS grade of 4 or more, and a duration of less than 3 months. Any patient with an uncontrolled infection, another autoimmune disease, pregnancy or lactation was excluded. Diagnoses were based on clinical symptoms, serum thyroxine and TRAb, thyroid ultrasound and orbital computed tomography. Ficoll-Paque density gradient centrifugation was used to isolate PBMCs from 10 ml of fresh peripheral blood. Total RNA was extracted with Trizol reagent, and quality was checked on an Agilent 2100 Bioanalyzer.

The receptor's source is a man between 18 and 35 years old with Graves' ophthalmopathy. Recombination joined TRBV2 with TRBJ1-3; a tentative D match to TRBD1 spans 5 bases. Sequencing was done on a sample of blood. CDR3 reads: CASSARGSNTIYF. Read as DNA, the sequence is TGTGCCAGCAGTGCGAGGGGATCTAACACCATATATTTT.